This TCR beta chain was retrieved from a study of response to subunit inactivated influenza vaccine. General study findings and limits: The authors proposed limited new T cell recruitment per seasonal influenza vaccination.

One entry per CDR3 protein, called by TCRdb with MiXCR from the RT-PCR reads. The sample records almost 600,000 distinct CDR3 sequences, around 15% being singletons. Between the trimmed V and J ends, which lost 5 bases and 2 bases, there was a span of 13 bases. CDR1 and CDR2 (germline): DFQATT, SNEGSKA (reference sequence). The CDR3 runs to 13 residues. As to this clonotype: The antigen is undetermined.

The rearrangement uses TRBV20-1 and TRBJ2-7; D possibly uses TRBD1 or TRBD2 (5 bases each). The sequenced sample was PBMCs from blood, obtained roughly 13 days after vaccination. The sequence came from a man between 45 and 60 years old who received an inactivated influenza vaccine. The CDR3 DNA reads TGCAGTGCTGGGGACCGACTGGCCTACGAGCAGTACTTC. It translates to CSAGDRLAYEQYF.